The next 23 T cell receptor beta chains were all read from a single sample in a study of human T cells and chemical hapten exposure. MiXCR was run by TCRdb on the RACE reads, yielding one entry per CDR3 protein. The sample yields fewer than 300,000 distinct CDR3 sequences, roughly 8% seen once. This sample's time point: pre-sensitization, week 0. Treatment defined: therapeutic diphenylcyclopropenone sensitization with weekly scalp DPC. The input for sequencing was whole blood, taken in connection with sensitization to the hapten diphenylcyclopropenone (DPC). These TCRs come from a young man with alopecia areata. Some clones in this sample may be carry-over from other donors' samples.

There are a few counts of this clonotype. The CDR3 protein is CASSSWDRPNTEAFF. CDR3 sequence (DNA): TGTGCCAGCAGTTCATGGGACAGGCCTAACACTGAAGCTTTCTTT. The V and J genes are TRBV6-1 and TRBJ1-1; 8 bases map to TRBD1. The CDR3 contains 15 residues. Germline V CDR1 and CDR2: MNHNS, SASEGT. The V gene end was trimmed by 5 bases and the J gene end by 2 bases; junction bases not matched to a gene: 7.

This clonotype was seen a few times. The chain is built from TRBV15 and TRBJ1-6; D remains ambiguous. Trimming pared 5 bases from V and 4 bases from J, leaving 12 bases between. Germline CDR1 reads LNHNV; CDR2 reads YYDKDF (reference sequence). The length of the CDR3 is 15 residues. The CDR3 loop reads CATSGGGVYNSPLHF. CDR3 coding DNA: TGTGCCACCAGCGGTGGAGGAGTGTATAATTCACCCCTCCACTTT. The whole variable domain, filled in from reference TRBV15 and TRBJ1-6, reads DAMVIQNPRYQVTQFGKPVTLSCSQTLNHNVMYWYQQKSSQAPKLLFHYYDKDFNNEADTPDNFQSRRPNTSFCFLDIRSPGLGDTAMYLCATSGGGVYNSPLHFGNGTRLTVT.

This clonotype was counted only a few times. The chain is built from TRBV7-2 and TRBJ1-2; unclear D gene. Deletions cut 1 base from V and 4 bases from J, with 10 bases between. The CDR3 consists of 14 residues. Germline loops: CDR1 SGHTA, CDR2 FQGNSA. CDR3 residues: CASSLGRTSYGYTF. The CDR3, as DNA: TGTGCCAGCAGCTTAGGACGGACGTCCTATGGCTACACCTTC.

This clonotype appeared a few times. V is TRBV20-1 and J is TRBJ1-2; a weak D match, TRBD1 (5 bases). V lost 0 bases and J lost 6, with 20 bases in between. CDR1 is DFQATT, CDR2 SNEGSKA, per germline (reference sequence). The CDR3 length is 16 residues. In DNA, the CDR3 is TGCAGTGCTAGAGACAGGAGAAAAGGGGAAGGACATGGCTACACCTTC. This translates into CSARDRRKGEGHGYTF.

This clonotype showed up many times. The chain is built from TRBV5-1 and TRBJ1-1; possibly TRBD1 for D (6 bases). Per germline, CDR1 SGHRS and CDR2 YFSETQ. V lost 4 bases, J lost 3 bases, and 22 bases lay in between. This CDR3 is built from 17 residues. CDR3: CASSPETGHPRDTEAFF. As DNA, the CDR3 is TGCGCCAGCAGCCCCGAGACAGGACATCCGAGGGACACTGAAGCTTTCTTT. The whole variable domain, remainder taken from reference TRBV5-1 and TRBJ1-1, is KAGVTQTPRYLIKTRGQQVTLSCSPISGHRSVSWYQQTPGQGLQFLFEYFSETQRNKGNFPGRFSGRQFSNSRSEMNVSTLELGDSALYLCASSPETGHPRDTEAFFGQGTRLTVV.

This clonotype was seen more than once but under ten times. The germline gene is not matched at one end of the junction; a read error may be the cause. This chain's CDR3 is CASSITGRQYF. The CDR3 bases are TGTGCCAGCAGCATAACCGGGCGGCAGTATTTT. V usage is TRBV7-3 and J usage is TRBJ2-3, with D uncertain. The CDR3 is 11 amino acids. Germline V gene sequence: CDR1 SGHTA, CDR2 FQGTGA.

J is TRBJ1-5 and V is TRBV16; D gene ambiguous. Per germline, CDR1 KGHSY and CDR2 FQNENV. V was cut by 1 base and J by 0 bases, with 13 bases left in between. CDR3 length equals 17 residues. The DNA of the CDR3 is TGTGCCAGCAGCCAATTCACAGAGCCCTATAGCAATCAGCCCCAGCATTTT. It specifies CASSQFTEPYSNQPQHF. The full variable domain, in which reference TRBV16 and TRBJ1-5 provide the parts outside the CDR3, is GEEVAQTPKHLVRGEGQKAKLYCAPIKGHSYVFWYQQVLKNEFKFLISFQNENVFDETGMPKERFSAKCLPNSPCSLEIQATKLEDSAVYFCASSQFTEPYSNQPQHFGDGTRLSIL.

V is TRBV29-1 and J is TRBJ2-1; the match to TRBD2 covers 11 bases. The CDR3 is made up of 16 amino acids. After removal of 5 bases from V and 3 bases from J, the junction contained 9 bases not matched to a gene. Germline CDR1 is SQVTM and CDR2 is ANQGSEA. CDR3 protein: CSVHRLAGSRYNEQFF. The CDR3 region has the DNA TGCAGCGTTCATAGACTAGCGGGGTCACGCTACAATGAGCAGTTCTTC.

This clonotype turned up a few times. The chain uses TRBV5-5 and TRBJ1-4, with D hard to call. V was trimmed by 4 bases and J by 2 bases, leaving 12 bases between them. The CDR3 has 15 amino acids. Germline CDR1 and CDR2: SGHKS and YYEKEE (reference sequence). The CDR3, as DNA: TGTGCCAGCAGCGCGAGGACGGTCACTAATGAAAAACTGTTTTTT. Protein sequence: CASSARTVTNEKLFF.

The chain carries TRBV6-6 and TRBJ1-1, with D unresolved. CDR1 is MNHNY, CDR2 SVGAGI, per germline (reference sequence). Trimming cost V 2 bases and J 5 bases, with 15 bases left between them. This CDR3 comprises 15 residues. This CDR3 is CASSYPIMADTEAFF. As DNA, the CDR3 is TGTGCCAGCAGTTACCCCATTATGGCAGATACTGAAGCTTTCTTT.

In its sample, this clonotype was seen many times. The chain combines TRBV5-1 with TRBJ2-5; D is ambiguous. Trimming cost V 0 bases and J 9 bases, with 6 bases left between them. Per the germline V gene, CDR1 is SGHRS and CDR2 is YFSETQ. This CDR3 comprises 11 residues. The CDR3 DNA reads TGCGCCAGCAGCTTGGAAGGTCCCCAGTACTTC. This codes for CASSLEGPQYF. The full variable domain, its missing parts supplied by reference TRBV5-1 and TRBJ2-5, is KAGVTQTPRYLIKTRGQQVTLSCSPISGHRSVSWYQQTPGQGLQFLFEYFSETQRNKGNFPGRFSGRQFSNSRSEMNVSTLELGDSALYLCASSLEGPQYFGPGTRLLVL.

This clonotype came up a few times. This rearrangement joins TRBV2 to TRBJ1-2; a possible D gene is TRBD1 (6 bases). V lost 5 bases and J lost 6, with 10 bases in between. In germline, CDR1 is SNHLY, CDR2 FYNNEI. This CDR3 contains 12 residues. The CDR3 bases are TGTGCCAGCAGTCAGGGGCGGGATGGCTACACCTTC. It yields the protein CASSQGRDGYTF.

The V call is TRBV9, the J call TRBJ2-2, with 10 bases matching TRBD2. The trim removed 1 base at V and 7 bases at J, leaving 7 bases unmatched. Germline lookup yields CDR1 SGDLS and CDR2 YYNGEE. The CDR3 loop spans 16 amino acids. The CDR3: CASSVNLAGALGELFF. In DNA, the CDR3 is TGTGCCAGCAGCGTAAACCTAGCGGGGGCCCTCGGGGAGCTGTTTTTT.

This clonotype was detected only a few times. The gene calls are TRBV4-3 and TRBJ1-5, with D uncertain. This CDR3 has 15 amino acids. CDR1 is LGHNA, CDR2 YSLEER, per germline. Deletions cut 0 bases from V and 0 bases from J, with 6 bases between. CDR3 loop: CASSQDGRSNQPQHF. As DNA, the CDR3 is TGCGCCAGCAGCCAAGACGGCCGTAGCAATCAGCCCCAGCATTTT.

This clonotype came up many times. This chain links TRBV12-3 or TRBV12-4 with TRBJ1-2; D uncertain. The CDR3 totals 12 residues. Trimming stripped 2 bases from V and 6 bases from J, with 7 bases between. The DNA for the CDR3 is TGTGCCAGCAGTTTATGGTCCGATGGCTACACCTTC. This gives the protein CASSLWSDGYTF.

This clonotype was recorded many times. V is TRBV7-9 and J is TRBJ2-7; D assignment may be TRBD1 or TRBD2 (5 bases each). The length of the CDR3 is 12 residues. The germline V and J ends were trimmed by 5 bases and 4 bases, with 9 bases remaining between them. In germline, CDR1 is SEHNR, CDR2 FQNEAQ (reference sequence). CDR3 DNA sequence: TGTGCCAGCAGCCTCTGGGGGTACGAGCAGTACGTC. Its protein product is CASSLWGYEQYV.

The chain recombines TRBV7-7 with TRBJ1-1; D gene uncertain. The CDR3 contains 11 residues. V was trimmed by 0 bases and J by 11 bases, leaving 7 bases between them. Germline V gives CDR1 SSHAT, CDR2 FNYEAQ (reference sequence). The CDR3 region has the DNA TGTGCCAGCAGCTTAGCGTCCGCCGCTTTCTTT. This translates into CASSLASAAFF.

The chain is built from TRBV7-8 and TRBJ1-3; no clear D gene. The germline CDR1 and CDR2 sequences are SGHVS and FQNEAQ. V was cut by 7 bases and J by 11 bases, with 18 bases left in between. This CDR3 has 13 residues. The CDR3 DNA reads TGTGCCAGCACCCCTCCCCGGGGTGGCCCCATATATTTT. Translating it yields CASTPPRGGPIYF.

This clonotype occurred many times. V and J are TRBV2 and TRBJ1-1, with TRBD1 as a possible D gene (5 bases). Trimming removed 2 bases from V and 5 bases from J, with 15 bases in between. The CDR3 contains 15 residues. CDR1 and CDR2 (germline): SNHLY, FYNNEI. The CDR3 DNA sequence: TGTGCCAGCAGTGAACAGCGGGCCGGGGGGACTGAAGCTTTCTTT. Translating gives CASSEQRAGGTEAFF.

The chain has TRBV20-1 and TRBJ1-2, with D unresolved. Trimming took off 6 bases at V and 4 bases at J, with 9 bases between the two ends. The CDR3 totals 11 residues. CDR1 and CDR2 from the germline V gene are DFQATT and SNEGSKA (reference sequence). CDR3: CSARKLYGYTF. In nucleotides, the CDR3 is TGCAGTGCCAGGAAACTCTATGGCTACACCTTC.

This CDR3 is CASSPTGEPYNEQFF. The CDR3 region has the DNA TGTGCCAGCAGTCCGACAGGGGAACCCTACAATGAGCAGTTCTTC. The chain links TRBV27 to TRBJ2-1; 8 bases map to TRBD1. The junction had 5 bases not matched to a gene; V was cut back by 5 bases and J by 2 bases. Germline V gives CDR1 MNHEY, CDR2 SMNVEV (reference sequence). There are 15 residues in the CDR3.

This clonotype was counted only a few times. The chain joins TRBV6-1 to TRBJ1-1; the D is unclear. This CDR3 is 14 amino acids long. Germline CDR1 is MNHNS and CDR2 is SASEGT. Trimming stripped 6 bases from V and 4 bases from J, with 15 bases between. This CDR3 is CASRGLKGFTEAFF. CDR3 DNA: TGTGCCAGCAGAGGACTTAAAGGGTTCACTGAAGCTTTCTTT.

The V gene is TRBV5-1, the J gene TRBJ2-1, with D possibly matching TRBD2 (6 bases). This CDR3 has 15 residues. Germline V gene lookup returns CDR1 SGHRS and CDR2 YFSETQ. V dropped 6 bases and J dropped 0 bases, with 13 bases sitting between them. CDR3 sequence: CASTRDSSSYNEQFF. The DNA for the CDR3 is TGCGCCAGCACCCGGGACTCAAGCTCCTACAATGAGCAGTTCTTC.